This entry lists 24 T cell receptor beta chains sequenced from one sample in a study of blood T cells in healthy people across ages (dated by TCRdb to the mid-2010s). Library construction relied on 5' RACE. Sequencing took place on an Illumina HiSeq 2500. The second PCR ran for about 6 to 12 cycles and used a J-beta primer mix along with a sample-barcoded 5' primer. TCRdb reprocessing: public reads trimmed at Q25 with fastp, clones called with MiXCR, in-frame beta chains kept. Each CDR3 protein appears once, grouped with its most common genes and DNA. Within this sample are 540,000 or so distinct CDR3 sequences, with under 30% of them counted one time only. The ten largest account for around 10% of the sample. These data were also reused for a study on T cells of mothers and their children.

The sample taken for sequencing was blood. The receptors originated from a boy between 10 and 17 years old in good health.

In its sample, this clonotype was seen a few times. This sequence joins TRBV4-1 and TRBJ1-1; D possibly corresponds to TRBD1 (5 bases). V was clipped by 3 bases and J by 8 bases, with 13 bases between them. The germline V gene encodes CDR1 MGHRA and CDR2 YSYEKL. The CDR3 has 13 amino acids. CDR3 sequence reads: CASSHGTGAEAFF. CDR3 in DNA: TGCGCCAGCAGCCATGGGACCGGGGCAGAAGCTTTCTTT.

This clonotype was counted a few times. The V and J genes are TRBV5-1 and TRBJ1-6; no firm D call. The CDR3 is made up of 14 amino acids. Between the trimmed V and J ends, which lost 2 bases and 7 bases, there was a span of 10 bases. Germline V gene sequence: CDR1 SGHRS, CDR2 YFSETQ. CDR3 residues: CASSFEVGNSPLHF. The CDR3 region has the DNA TGCGCCAGCAGCTTTGAAGTGGGCAATTCACCCCTCCACTTT. The whole variable domain, filled in from reference TRBV5-1 and TRBJ1-6, reads KAGVTQTPRYLIKTRGQQVTLSCSPISGHRSVSWYQQTPGQGLQFLFEYFSETQRNKGNFPGRFSGRQFSNSRSEMNVSTLELGDSALYLCASSFEVGNSPLHFGNGTRLTVT.

The rearrangement links TRBV4-3 to TRBJ2-5; 8 positions agree with TRBD1. The CDR3 runs 20 residues. Looked up from germline, CDR1 is LGHNA and CDR2 is YSLEER. The trim removed 1 base at V and 3 bases at J, leaving 19 bases unmatched. In DNA, the CDR3 is TGCGCCAGCAGCCAAGGCGGTGGGCGTGGGACAGGCATGAAAAAAGAGACCCAGTACTTC. Its protein is CASSQGGGRGTGMKKETQYF.

V is TRBV5-1 and J is TRBJ1-6; possible D gene TRBD1, 5 bases. There are 12 residues in the CDR3. V was shortened by 3 bases and J by 7 bases, with 5 bases between the two germline ends. Germline V lookup: CDR1 SGHRS, CDR2 YFSETQ. CDR3 DNA: TGCGCCAGCAGCTCAGGGAATTCACCCCTCCACTTT. This codes for CASSSGNSPLHF.

This clonotype has just a few counts. CDR3 in amino acids: CASSGRTSGSTGELFF. The CDR3 DNA sequence: TGTGCCAGCAGCGGTCGGACTAGCGGGAGCACCGGGGAGCTGTTTTTT. The chain couples TRBV7-2 to TRBJ2-2, with 13 bases fitting TRBD2. CDR1 SGHTA and CDR2 FQGNSA come from the germline V gene. V trimming: 5 bases; J trimming: 4 bases; junction bases outside the gene matches: 4. The length of the CDR3 is 16 residues.

This chain links TRBV20-1 with TRBJ2-5; tentative D call: TRBD2 (5 bases). This CDR3 region has 13 residues. The germline V gene has CDR1 DFQATT and CDR2 SNEGSKA (reference sequence). Trimming stripped 3 bases from V and 1 base from J, with 9 bases between. CDR3 DNA: TGCAGTGCTAGGAACGGAGGCCAAGAGACCCAGTACTTC. It codes for CSARNGGQETQYF.

The V call is TRBV6-5, the J call TRBJ1-2; unclear D gene. Per the germline V gene, CDR1 is MNHEY and CDR2 is SVGAGI. V lost 10 bases and J lost 4, with 10 bases in between. There are 11 residues in the CDR3. CDR3: CATRYGYGYTF. The CDR3 nucleotides are TGTGCCACACGATACGGCTATGGCTACACCTTC.

This clonotype came up a few times. The rearrangement uses TRBV27 and TRBJ1-5; tentative D call: TRBD1 (6 bases). Between the trimmed V and J ends, which lost 6 bases and 5 bases, there was a span of 11 bases. The CDR3 runs 13 residues. Germline V gene lookup returns CDR1 MNHEY and CDR2 SMNVEV (reference sequence). The CDR3 is CASRTGQDQPQHF. CDR3 in DNA: TGTGCCAGCAGAACGGGACAAGATCAGCCCCAGCATTTT.

There are a few counts of this clonotype. The chain joins TRBV29-1 to TRBJ2-6; D is uncertain. There are 17 residues in the CDR3. V lost 7 bases to trimming and J lost 0 bases, with 19 bases between them. Germline V gene data show CDR1 as SQVTM and CDR2 as ANQGSEA. CDR3 sequence (DNA): TGCAGCGCCCTCCCGGCACGTTGGGGCTCTGGGGCCAACGTCCTGACTTTC. This encodes CSALPARWGSGANVLTF.

This clonotype was seen once. At one of its ends the junction is not consistent with the germline gene, which may arise from a read error. This sequence joins TRBV20-1 and TRBJ2-1; D may be TRBD2 (6 bases). The CDR3 is made up of 16 amino acids. Germline CDR1 and CDR2: DFQATT and SNEGSKA (reference sequence). CDR3 nucleotides: TGCAGTGCTCCCCAGCGCGGGATAAGCTCCTACAATGAACAGTTCTTC. This encodes CSAPQRGISSYNEQFF.

The table lists this clonotype with a few counts. The genes are TRBV7-2 and TRBJ2-1; 7 positions agree with TRBD2. V dropped 5 bases and J dropped 3; count of bases not matched to a gene: 4. The V gene's germline CDR1 is SGHTA and CDR2 FQGNSA. The CDR3 runs to 14 residues. The CDR3 nucleotides are TGTGCCAGCAGCCCCGGACTAGACTACAATGAGCAGTTCTTC. Translated: CASSPGLDYNEQFF.

The gene calls are TRBV12-3 or TRBV12-4 and TRBJ2-7; 8 bases align to TRBD2. V trimming: 7 bases; J trimming: 4 bases; junction bases outside the gene matches: 9. The CDR3 is 14 amino acids. The CDR3 sequence is CASTLAGPQYEQYF. CDR3 in DNA: TGTGCCAGCACCTTAGCGGGGCCTCAGTACGAGCAGTACTTC.

The sample holds a few counts of this clonotype. The V and J genes are TRBV29-1 and TRBJ2-7; D may correspond to TRBD1 or TRBD2 (5 bases each). The CDR3 totals 13 residues. V was shortened by 3 bases and J by 1 base, with 10 bases between the two germline ends. CDR1 is SQVTM, CDR2 ANQGSEA, per germline. This chain's CDR3 is CSVERDGSYEQYF. The CDR3 DNA is TGCAGCGTTGAGAGGGACGGTTCCTACGAGCAGTACTTC.

This clonotype was detected only a few times. The V call is TRBV9, the J call TRBJ2-7; the D gene could be TRBD1 or TRBD2 (5 bases each). The V end was cut by 1 base, the J end by 6 bases, with 11 bases between. The length of the CDR3 is 13 residues. From germline, CDR1 is SGDLS and CDR2 YYNGEE. In DNA form, the CDR3 reads TGTGCCAGCAGCGTATGGGACGTCGGCGAGCAGTACTTC. Residues: CASSVWDVGEQYF.

The rearrangement links TRBV5-6 to TRBJ2-5; possibly TRBD1 for D (5 bases). The assigned J gene may be wrong: the sequence end matches TRBJ2-7 better. This CDR3 is built from 15 residues. CDR1 is SGHDT, CDR2 YYEEEE, per germline. CDR3 nucleotide sequence: TGTGCCAGCAGACTGAGCAGGGAAAGCTCCTACGAGCAGTACTTC. Amino acid sequence: CASRLSRESSYEQYF.

This clonotype was seen more than once but under ten times. Here the CDR3 reads CASSRGRTDTQYF. The CDR3 region has the DNA TGTGCCAGCAGCAGAGGGAGGACAGATACGCAGTATTTT. The V and J genes are TRBV7-2 and TRBJ2-3; maybe TRBD2 (6 bases). Germline CDR1 is SGHTA and CDR2 is FQGNSA. This CDR3 is built from 13 residues. Trimming took 5 bases from V and 3 from J, leaving 9 bases between them.

This clonotype was found a few times. The chain combines TRBV16 with TRBJ1-2; 8 nucleotides line up with TRBD1. The CDR3 consists of 12 residues. Per the germline V gene, CDR1 is KGHSY and CDR2 is FQNENV. The trim removed 6 bases at V and 8 bases at J, leaving 5 bases unmatched. The CDR3 DNA is TGTGCCAGCAGAGGACAGGGATGGGGCTACACCTTC. Protein: CASRGQGWGYTF.

This clonotype was observed a few times. The gene calls are TRBV29-1 and TRBJ2-7, with no clear D. V gave up 0 bases and J gave up 5 bases, with 8 bases separating them. In germline, CDR1 is SQVTM, CDR2 ANQGSEA. This CDR3 spans 12 amino acids. Here the CDR3 reads CSVEDRADEQYF. Written as DNA, the CDR3 is TGCAGCGTTGAAGATAGGGCGGACGAGCAGTACTTC.

The chain recombines TRBV5-6 with TRBJ2-5; 9 positions agree with TRBD2. V gave up 4 bases and J gave up 5 bases; unmatched junction bases: 9. The CDR3 loop spans 15 amino acids. CDR1 is SGHDT, CDR2 YYEEEE, per germline. The CDR3 spells CASSGRLAVVETQYF. CDR3 sequence (DNA): TGTGCCAGCAGCGGCCGACTAGCGGTGGTGGAGACCCAGTACTTC.

This clonotype showed up just a few times. The V call is TRBV29-1, the J call TRBJ2-5, with 8 bases lining up with TRBD1. The J call is uncertain, as TRBJ2-7 better fits the DNA end. The germline gives CDR1 SQVTM, CDR2 ANQGSEA. CDR3 length: 15 amino acids. CDR3 residues: CSVNSPGQVNYEQYF. The DNA of the CDR3 is TGCAGCGTTAATAGCCCGGGACAGGTGAACTACGAGCAGTACTTC.

The chain couples TRBV19 to TRBJ2-5, with a tentative D call TRBD2 (5 bases). Germline loops: CDR1 LNHDA, CDR2 SQIVND (reference sequence). Trimming left V 4 bases short and J 5 bases short, with 17 bases between. This CDR3 has 15 amino acids. DNA for the CDR3: TGTGCCAGTAGTAGAACTAGTCCCTCCCAGGAGACCCAGTACTTC. Translating gives CASSRTSPSQETQYF.

This clonotype was counted between two and nine times. The V and J genes are TRBV5-1 and TRBJ2-7, with TRBD1 identical over 7 bases. V lost 4 bases, J lost 6 bases, and 16 bases stayed unmatched. The germline V gene encodes CDR1 SGHRS and CDR2 YFSETQ. The CDR3 contains 16 residues. The CDR3 DNA sequence: TGCGCCAGCAGCCCCGACCGTCGACAGGGCGGCAGCGAGCAGTACTTC. Translation gives CASSPDRRQGGSEQYF.

This clonotype showed up just a few times. This chain joins TRBV2 and TRBJ1-4; the D is unclear. V was cut by 7 bases and J by 0 bases, with 6 bases left in between. The CDR3 sequence is 13 residues long. The V gene's germline CDR1 is SNHLY and CDR2 FYNNEI. CDR3 bases: TGTGCCAGCATGGGGACAACTAATGAAAAACTGTTTTTT. This translates into CASMGTTNEKLFF.

This sequence joins TRBV7-9 and TRBJ2-1, with D perhaps TRBD1 (6 bases). CDR1 and CDR2 (germline): SEHNR, FQNEAQ (reference sequence). CDR3 length: 16 amino acids. Trimming stripped 2 bases from V and 5 bases from J, with 16 bases between. DNA for the CDR3: TGTGCCAGCAGCTTAACGTGGCAGGGGCGTAACAATGAGCAGTTCTTC. It is translated as CASSLTWQGRNNEQFF.